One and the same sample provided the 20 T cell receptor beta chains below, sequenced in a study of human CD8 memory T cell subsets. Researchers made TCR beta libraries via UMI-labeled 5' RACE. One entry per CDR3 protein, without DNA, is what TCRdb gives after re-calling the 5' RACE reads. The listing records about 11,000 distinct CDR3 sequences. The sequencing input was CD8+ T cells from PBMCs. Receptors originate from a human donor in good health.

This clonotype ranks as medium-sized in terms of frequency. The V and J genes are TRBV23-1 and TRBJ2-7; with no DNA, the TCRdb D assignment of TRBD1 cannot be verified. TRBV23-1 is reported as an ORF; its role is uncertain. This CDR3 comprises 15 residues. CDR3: CASAVKTGRDDEQYF.

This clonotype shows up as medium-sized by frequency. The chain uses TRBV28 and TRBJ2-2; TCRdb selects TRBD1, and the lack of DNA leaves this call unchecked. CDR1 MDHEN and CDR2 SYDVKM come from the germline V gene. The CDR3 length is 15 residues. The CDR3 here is CASSLRQERTGELFF.

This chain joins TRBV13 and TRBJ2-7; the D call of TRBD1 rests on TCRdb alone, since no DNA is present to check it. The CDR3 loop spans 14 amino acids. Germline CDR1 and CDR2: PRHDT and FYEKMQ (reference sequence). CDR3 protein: CASSRGDRTYEQYF.

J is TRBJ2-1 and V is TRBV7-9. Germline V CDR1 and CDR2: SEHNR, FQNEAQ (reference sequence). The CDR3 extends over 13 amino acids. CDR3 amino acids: CASSSKLDNEQFF.

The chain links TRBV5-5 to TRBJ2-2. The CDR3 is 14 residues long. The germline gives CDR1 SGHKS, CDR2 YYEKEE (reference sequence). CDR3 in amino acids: CASSLWQNTGELFF.

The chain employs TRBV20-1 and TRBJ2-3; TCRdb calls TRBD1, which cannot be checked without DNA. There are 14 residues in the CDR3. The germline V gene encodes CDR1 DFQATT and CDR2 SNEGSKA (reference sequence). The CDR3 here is CSARVAGSGDTQYF.

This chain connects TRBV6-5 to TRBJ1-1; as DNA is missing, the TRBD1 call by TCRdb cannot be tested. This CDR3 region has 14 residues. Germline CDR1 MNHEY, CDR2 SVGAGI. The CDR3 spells CASSADRVNTEAFF.

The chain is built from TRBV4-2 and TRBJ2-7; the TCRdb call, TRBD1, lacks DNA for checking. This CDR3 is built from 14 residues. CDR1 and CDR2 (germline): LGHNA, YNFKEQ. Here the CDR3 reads CASSQDPGIGEQYF.

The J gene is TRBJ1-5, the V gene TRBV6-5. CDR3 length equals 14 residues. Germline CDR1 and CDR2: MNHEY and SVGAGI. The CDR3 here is CASSPVNAQQPQHF.

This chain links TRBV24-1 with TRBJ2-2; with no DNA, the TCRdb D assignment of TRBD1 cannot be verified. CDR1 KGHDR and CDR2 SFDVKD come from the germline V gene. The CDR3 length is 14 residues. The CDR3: CATSGIGATGELFF.

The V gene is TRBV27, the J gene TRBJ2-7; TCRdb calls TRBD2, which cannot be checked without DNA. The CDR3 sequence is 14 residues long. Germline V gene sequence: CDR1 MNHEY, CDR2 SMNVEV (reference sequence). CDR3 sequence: CASSWASGPYEQYF.

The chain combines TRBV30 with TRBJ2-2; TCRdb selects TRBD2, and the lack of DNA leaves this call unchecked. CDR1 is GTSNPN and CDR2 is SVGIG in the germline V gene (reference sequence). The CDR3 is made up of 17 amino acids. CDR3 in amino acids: CAWTAHRSGRSTGELFF.

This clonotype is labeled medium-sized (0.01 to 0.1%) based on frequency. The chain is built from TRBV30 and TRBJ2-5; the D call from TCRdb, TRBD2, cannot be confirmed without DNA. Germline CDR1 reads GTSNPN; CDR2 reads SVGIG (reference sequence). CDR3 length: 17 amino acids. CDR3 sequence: CAWSPLTSGELQETQYF.

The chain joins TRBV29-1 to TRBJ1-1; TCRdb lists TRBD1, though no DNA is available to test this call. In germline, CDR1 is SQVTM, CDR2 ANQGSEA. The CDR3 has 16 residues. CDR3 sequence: CSVEVSGGVLNTEAFF.

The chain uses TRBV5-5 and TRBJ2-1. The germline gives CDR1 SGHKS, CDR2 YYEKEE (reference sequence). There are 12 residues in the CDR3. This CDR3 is CASSLSGDEQFF.

The CDR3 spells CAWSEAGITEAFF. The rearrangement uses TRBV30 and TRBJ1-1. The CDR3 has 13 amino acids. Germline CDR1 reads GTSNPN; CDR2 reads SVGIG (reference sequence).

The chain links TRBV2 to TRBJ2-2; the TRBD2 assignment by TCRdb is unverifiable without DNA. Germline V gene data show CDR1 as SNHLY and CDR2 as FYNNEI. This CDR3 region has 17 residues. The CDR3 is CASDGLAEEGYTGELFF.

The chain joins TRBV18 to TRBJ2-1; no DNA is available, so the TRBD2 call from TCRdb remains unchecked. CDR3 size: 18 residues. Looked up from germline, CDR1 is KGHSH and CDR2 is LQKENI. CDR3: CASSPPGLAGGSYNEQFF. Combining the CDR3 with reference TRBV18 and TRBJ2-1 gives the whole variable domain NAGVMQNPRHLVRRRGQEARLRCSPMKGHSHVYWYRQLPEEGLKFMVYLQKENIIDESGMPKERFSAEFPKEGPSILRIQQVVRGDSAAYFCASSPPGLAGGSYNEQFFGPGTRLTVL.

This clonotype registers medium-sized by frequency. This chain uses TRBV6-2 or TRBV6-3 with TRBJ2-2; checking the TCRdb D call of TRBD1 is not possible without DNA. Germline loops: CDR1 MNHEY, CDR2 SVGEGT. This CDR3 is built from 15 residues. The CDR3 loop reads CASSFTGTNTGELFF.

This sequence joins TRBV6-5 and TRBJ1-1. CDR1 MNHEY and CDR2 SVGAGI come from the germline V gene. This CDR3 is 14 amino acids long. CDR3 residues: CATRIPYGSTEAFF.